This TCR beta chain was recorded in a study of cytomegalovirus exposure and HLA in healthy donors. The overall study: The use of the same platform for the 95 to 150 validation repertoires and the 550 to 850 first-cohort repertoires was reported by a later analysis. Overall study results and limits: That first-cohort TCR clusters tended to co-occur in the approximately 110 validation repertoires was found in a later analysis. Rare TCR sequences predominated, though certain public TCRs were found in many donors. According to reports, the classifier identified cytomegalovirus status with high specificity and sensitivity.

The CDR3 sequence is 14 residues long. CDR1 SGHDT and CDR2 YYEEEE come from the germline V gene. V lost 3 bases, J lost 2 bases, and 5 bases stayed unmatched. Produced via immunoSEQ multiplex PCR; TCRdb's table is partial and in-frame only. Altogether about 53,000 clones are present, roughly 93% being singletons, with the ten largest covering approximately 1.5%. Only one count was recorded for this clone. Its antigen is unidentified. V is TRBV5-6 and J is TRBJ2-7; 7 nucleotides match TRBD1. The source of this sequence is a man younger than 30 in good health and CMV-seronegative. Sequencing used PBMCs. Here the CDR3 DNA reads TGTGCCAGCAGCTCCGGACAGGAGACCTACGAGCAGTACTTC. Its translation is CASSSGQETYEQYF.